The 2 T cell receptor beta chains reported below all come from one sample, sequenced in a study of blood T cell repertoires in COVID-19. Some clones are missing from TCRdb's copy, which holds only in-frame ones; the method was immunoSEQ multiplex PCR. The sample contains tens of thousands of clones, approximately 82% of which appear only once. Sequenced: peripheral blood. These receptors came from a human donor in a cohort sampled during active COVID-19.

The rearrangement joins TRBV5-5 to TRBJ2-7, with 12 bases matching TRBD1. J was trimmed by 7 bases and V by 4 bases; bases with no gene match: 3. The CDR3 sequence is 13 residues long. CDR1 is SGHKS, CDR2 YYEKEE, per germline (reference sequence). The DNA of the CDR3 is TGTGCCAGCAGCGAGGGACAGGGGGCTGAGCAGTACTTC. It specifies CASSEGQGAEQYF.

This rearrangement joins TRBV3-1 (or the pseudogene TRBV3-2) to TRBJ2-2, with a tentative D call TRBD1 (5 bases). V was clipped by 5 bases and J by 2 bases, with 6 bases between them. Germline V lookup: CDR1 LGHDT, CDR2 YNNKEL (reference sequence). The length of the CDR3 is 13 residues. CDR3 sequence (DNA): TGTGCCAGCAGCTGGACAAACACCGGGGAGCTGTTTTTT. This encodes CASSWTNTGELFF.